This TCR beta chain was sequenced in a study of blood T cell repertoires in COVID-19. Per the germline V gene, CDR1 is SGHDT and CDR2 is YYEEEE. V was pared by 5 bases and J by 1 base, with 13 bases between. The CDR3 runs to 15 residues. Only in-frame clones appear in the TCRdb table, and some are missing; sequencing was by immunoSEQ multiplex PCR. The sample yields a few hundred thousand clones, roughly 90% seen once. The TCR was taken from a woman in her seventies with COVID-19, enrolled during active disease. The sequenced sample consisted of peripheral blood. The genes are TRBV5-6 and TRBJ2-4, with no clear D. The CDR3 loop is CASSSERGAKNIQYF. CDR3 DNA: TGTGCCAGCAGTTCCGAGAGAGGCGCCAAAAACATTCAGTACTTC.